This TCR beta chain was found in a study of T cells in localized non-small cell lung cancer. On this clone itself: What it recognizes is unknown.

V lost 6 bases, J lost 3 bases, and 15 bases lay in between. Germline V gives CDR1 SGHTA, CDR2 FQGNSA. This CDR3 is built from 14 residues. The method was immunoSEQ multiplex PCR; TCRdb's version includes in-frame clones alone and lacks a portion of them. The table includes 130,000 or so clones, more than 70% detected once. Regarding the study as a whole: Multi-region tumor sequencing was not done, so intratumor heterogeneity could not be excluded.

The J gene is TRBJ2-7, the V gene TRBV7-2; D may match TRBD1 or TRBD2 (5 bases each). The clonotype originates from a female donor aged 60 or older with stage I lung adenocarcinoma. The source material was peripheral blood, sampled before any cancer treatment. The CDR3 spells CASRPRDQLYEQYF. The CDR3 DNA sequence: TGTGCCAGCAGACCCCGGGACCAGCTCTACGAGCAGTACTTC.